These T cell receptor beta chains were read from a single sample in a study of CD8 T cell repertoires and HIV-1 epitope variants. Some clones are missing from TCRdb's copy, which holds only in-frame ones; the method was immunoSEQ multiplex PCR. The table shows 4,500 to 6,500 clones, with about 66% occurring only once. These receptors lack a known antigen. The material sequenced was cultured CD8+ T cells derived from PBMCs. The receptor set was obtained from a male donor with HIV. CDR3s include the opening cysteine and the closing phenylalanine or tryptophan. The D gene is left open where the match is weak. Expanded clones are given a class, and other clones once, few, many or no size at all.

>TRBD2|TRBV6-5|few|TRBJ2-1
CASTMAGVYNEQFF
TGTGCCAGCACGATGGCGGGAGTCTACAATGAGCAGTTCTTC
>.|TRBV11-1|.|TRBJ1-5
CASSLDLMQPQHF
TGTGCCAGCAGCTTAGACTTGATGCAGCCCCAGCATTTT
>.|TRBV5-6|medium-sized|TRBJ2-7
CASSDSTVTYEQYF
TGTGCCAGCAGCGACTCGACAGTTACCTACGAGCAGTACTTC
>.|TRBV2|few|TRBJ1-6
CASRTASSYNSPLHF
TGTGCCAGCCGGACAGCTTCGTCCTATAATTCACCCCTCCACTTT
>.|TRBV13|.|TRBJ1-1
CASRGGTEAFF
TGTGCCAGCAGGGGGGGGACTGAAGCTTTCTTT
>.|TRBV6-5|.|TRBJ2-2
CASSRDVTGELFF
TGTGCCAGCAGCCGGGACGTCACCGGGGAGCTGTTTTTT
>.|TRBV5-4|.|TRBJ2-1
CASSFVGGNEQFF
TGTGCCAGCAGCTTTGTGGGGGGTAATGAGCAGTTCTTC
>TRBD2|TRBV27|.|TRBJ2-5
CASSVAGTSGETQYF
TGTGCCAGCAGCGTAGCCGGAACTAGCGGAGAGACCCAGTACTTC
>TRBD1|TRBV7-8|few|TRBJ2-3
CASSPYGTGDTDTQYF
TGTGCCAGCAGCCCCTATGGGACAGGGGACACAGATACGCAGTATTTT
>.|TRBV6-1|few|TRBJ1-1
CASSDRGEGTEAFF
TGTGCCAGCAGTGATCGTGGGGAAGGAACTGAAGCTTTCTTT
>TRBD2|TRBV9|.|TRBJ2-3
CASSVLGSGGTDTQYF
TGTGCCAGCAGCGTATTGGGTAGCGGGGGGACAGATACGCAGTATTTT
>TRBD2|TRBV5-4|.|TRBJ2-3
CASSLASSGTGTDTQYF
TGTGCCAGCAGCTTGGCGTCTAGCGGGACTGGCACAGATACGCAGTATTTT
>TRBD1|TRBV28|.|TRBJ1-2
CASTVGDRGEWGQPWDYGYTF
TGTGCCAGCACCGTGGGTGACAGGGGGGAATGGGGACAACCCTGGGACTATGGCTACACCTTC
>.|TRBV27|.|TRBJ2-7
CASSHSWSYEQYF
TGTGCCAGCAGTCACAGTTGGAGCTACGAGCAGTACTTC
>TRBD1|TRBV5-1|.|TRBJ2-7
CASSLEGTGSYEQYF
TGCGCCAGCAGCTTGGAGGGGACAGGGTCCTACGAGCAGTACTTC
>.|TRBV5-4|.|TRBJ2-7
CASSLWGVAETYEQYF
TGTGCCAGCAGCCTCTGGGGGGTAGCGGAGACCTACGAGCAGTACTTC
>.|TRBV28|.|TRBJ1-6
CASSLRGADNSPLHF
TGTGCCAGCAGCTTACGGGGGGCGGATAATTCACCCCTCCACTTT
>.|TRBV7-2|.|TRBJ2-5
CASSSGSMETQYF
TGTGCCAGCAGCTCGGGCTCAATGGAGACCCAGTACTTC
>.|TRBV19|.|TRBJ1-2
CASSIELLTEADYGYTF
TGTGCCAGTAGTATAGAACTTCTGACGGAAGCCGACTATGGCTACACCTTC
>.|TRBV5-5|.|TRBJ2-7
CASSLELILGYEQYF
TGTGCCAGCAGCTTGGAATTGATACTTGGCTACGAGCAGTACTTC
>.|TRBV28|.|TRBJ1-1
CASTPLRVNTEAFF
TGTGCCAGCACCCCCTTGAGGGTGAACACTGAAGCTTTCTTT
>.|TRBV2|few|TRBJ2-5
CASTPTGGVGETQYF
TGTGCCAGCACGCCGACTGGAGGGGTCGGCGAGACCCAGTACTTC
>.|TRBV5-5|.|TRBJ2-7
CASSPAFQGISYEQYF
TGTGCCAGCAGCCCCGCCTTCCAGGGAATCTCCTACGAGCAGTACTTC